Shown below are 13 T cell receptor beta chains from a single sample sequenced in a study of blood T cell repertoires in COVID-19. Using immunoSEQ multiplex PCR, the repertoire was profiled, and TCRdb retains in-frame clones only, with some absent. Among 80,000 to 95,000 clones listed, 81% were seen once. The sequenced sample was peripheral blood. The receptors originated from a man of 80 years or more with acute or convalescent COVID-19.

This clone was counted a few times. This sequence joins TRBV5-1 and TRBJ1-5, with 8 bases identical to TRBD1. V shed 2 bases, J shed 5 bases, and the junction held 6 bases outside the gene matches. The V gene's germline CDR1 is SGHRS and CDR2 YFSETQ. The CDR3 runs to 15 residues. The CDR3 bases are TGCGCCAGCAGCTTTTCAGGGGGCGCGGATCAGCCCCAGCATTTT. It is translated as CASSFSGGADQPQHF. The full variable domain, completed using reference TRBV5-1 and TRBJ1-5, is KAGVTQTPRYLIKTRGQQVTLSCSPISGHRSVSWYQQTPGQGLQFLFEYFSETQRNKGNFPGRFSGRQFSNSRSEMNVSTLELGDSALYLCASSFSGGADQPQHFGDGTRLSIL.

The chain recombines TRBV2 with TRBJ1-2, with 7 bases identical to TRBD1. CDR3 length: 13 residues. CDR1 and CDR2 (germline): SNHLY, FYNNEI. Trimming removed 4 bases from V and 3 bases from J; junction bases left unmatched: 2. The CDR3 DNA follows: TGTGCCAGCAGTGCAGGGGGGCACTATGGCTACACCTTC. It specifies CASSAGGHYGYTF.

V is TRBV6-5 and J is TRBJ2-5; 10 bases are shared with TRBD1. The CDR3 runs 14 residues. Trimming at V came to 6 bases and at J to 4 bases, leaving 5 bases not matched to a gene. Per the germline V gene, CDR1 is MNHEY and CDR2 is SVGAGI. The chain's CDR3 is CASRGDRGGETQYF. Written as DNA, the CDR3 is TGTGCCAGCAGAGGGGACAGGGGAGGAGAGACCCAGTACTTC.

This clone was counted a few times. CDR3 loop: CASSLAQGAHEQYF. The CDR3, as DNA: TGTGCCAGCAGCTTAGCACAGGGGGCCCACGAGCAGTACTTC. The chain has TRBV5-5 and TRBJ2-7; 9 bases line up with TRBD1. V was pared by 2 bases and J by 5 bases, with 5 bases of the junction left unmatched. The CDR3 contains 14 residues. The germline CDR1 and CDR2 sequences are SGHKS and YYEKEE (reference sequence).

This clone has a handful of counts. The gene calls are TRBV19 and TRBJ2-5, with D maybe TRBD1 (6 bases). CDR1 is LNHDA and CDR2 is SQIVND in the germline V gene (reference sequence). Trimming cost V 4 bases and J 2 bases, with 17 bases left between them. The length of the CDR3 is 16 residues. CDR3 nucleotide sequence: TGTGCCAGTAGTACCGCCGGGACACTTATACAAGAGACCCAGTACTTC. Residues: CASSTAGTLIQETQYF.

The chain recombines TRBV27 with TRBJ1-2, with a weak D call TRBD1 (6 bases). Germline lookup yields CDR1 MNHEY and CDR2 SMNVEV (reference sequence). This CDR3 has 14 residues. V was trimmed by 5 bases and J by 2 bases, leaving 12 bases between them. The CDR3 sequence: CASSPGQTNYGYTF. CDR3 DNA sequence: TGTGCCAGCAGTCCAGGACAGACGAACTATGGCTACACCTTC.

This clone was seen a handful of times. This chain connects TRBV19 to TRBJ1-2, with 8 bases matching TRBD1. The germline gives CDR1 LNHDA, CDR2 SQIVND (reference sequence). CDR3 length: 14 amino acids. Trimming removed 8 bases from V and 8 bases from J; junction bases left unmatched: 13. CDR3 coding DNA: TGTGCCAGTGGGGTCACAGGGGGAAGGTCGGGCTACACCTTC. This encodes CASGVTGGRSGYTF.

The V gene is TRBV5-4, the J gene TRBJ2-7; 8 nucleotides agree with TRBD1. Germline CDR1 SGHNT, CDR2 YYREEE (reference sequence). The length of the CDR3 is 14 residues. After removal of 4 bases from V and 3 bases from J, the junction contained 6 bases not matched to a gene. In DNA, the CDR3 is TGTGCCAGCAGCAGGGGACAGGAACTCTACGAGCAGTACTTC. It translates to CASSRGQELYEQYF.

This clone showed up many times. This chain links TRBV28 with TRBJ1-2, with 11 bases identical to TRBD1. In germline, CDR1 is MDHEN, CDR2 SYDVKM. V shed 8 bases and J 3 bases; nucleotides not matched to a gene: 8. The CDR3 loop spans 15 amino acids. CDR3 sequence reads: CASEDRGPRDYGYTF. The CDR3 DNA reads as TGTGCCAGCGAGGACAGGGGGCCTCGGGACTATGGCTACACCTTC.

The chain couples TRBV19 to TRBJ1-1; maybe TRBD1 (6 bases). There are 18 residues in the CDR3. V dropped 8 bases and J dropped 1 base, with 26 bases sitting between them. Germline CDR1 is LNHDA and CDR2 is SQIVND (reference sequence). This CDR3 reads CASATYPHGQNPNTEAFF. In nucleotides, the CDR3 is TGTGCCAGTGCGACTTACCCGCACGGACAGAACCCGAACACTGAAGCTTTCTTT.

The chain is built from TRBV30 and TRBJ2-3; 14 nucleotides agree with TRBD2. J was trimmed by 5 bases and V by 3 bases; bases with no gene match: 1. The germline gives CDR1 GTSNPN, CDR2 SVGIG (reference sequence). The CDR3 runs to 14 residues. The CDR3 DNA follows: TGTGCCTGGAGGACTAGCGGGAGGGGAGATACGCAGTATTTT. Its translation is CAWRTSGRGDTQYF.

V gene TRBV7-9 combines with J gene TRBJ2-5; TRBD2 aligns across 7 bases. J lost 2 bases, V lost 6 bases, and 6 bases had no gene match. Germline V gives CDR1 SEHNR, CDR2 FQNEAQ (reference sequence). The CDR3 is 14 amino acids. This CDR3 is CASSRRERQETQYF. The CDR3 DNA reads as TGTGCCAGCAGTAGGCGGGAGAGGCAAGAGACCCAGTACTTC.

The gene calls are TRBV3-1 (or the pseudogene TRBV3-2) and TRBJ1-1; tentative D call: TRBD1 (6 bases). CDR3 length: 15 amino acids. CDR1 is LGHDT and CDR2 is YNNKEL in the germline V gene (reference sequence). The germline V and J ends were trimmed by 2 bases and 5 bases, with 15 bases remaining between them. The DNA for the CDR3 is TGTGCCAGCAGCCAAACGGACAGCCTCGGGACTGAAGCTTTCTTT. Amino acids: CASSQTDSLGTEAFF.